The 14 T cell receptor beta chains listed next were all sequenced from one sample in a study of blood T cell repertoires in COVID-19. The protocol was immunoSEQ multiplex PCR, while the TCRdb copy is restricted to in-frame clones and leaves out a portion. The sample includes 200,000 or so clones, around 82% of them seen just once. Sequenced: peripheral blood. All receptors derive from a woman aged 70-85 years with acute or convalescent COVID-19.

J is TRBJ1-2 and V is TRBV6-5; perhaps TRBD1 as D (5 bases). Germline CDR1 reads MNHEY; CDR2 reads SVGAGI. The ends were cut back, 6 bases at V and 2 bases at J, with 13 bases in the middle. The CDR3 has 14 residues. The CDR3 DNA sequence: TGTGCCAGCAGGGCCGACAGTGTAAACTATGGCTACACCTTC. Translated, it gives CASRADSVNYGYTF.

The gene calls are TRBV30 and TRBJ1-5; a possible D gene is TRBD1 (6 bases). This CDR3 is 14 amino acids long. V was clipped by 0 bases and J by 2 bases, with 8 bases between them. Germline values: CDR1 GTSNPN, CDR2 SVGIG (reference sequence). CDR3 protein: CAWSVSGGNQPQHF. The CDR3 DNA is TGTGCCTGGAGTGTATCAGGGGGCAATCAGCCCCAGCATTTT.

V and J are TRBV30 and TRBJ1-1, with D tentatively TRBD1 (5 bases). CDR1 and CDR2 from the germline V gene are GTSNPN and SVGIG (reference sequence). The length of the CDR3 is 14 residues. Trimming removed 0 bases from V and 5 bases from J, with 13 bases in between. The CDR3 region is CAWSVGAKATEAFF. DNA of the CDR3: TGTGCCTGGAGTGTAGGGGCCAAGGCAACTGAAGCTTTCTTT. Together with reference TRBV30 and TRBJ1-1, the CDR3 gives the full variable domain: SQTIHQWPATLVQPVGSPLSLECTVEGTSNPNLYWYRQAAGRGLQLLFYSVGIGQISSEVPQNLSASRPQDRQFILSSKKLLLSDSGFYLCAWSVGAKATEAFFGQGTRLTVV.

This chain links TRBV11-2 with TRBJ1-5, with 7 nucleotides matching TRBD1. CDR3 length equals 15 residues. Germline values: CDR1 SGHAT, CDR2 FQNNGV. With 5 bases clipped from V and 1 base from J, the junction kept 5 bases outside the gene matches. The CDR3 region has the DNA TGTGCCAGCAGCCCAGGGGGAAAGAGCAATCAGCCCCAGCATTTT. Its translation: CASSPGGKSNQPQHF.

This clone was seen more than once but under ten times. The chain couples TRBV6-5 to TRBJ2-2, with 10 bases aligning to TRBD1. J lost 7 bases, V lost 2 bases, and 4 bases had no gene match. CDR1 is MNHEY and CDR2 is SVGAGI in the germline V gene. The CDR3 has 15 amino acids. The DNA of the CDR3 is TGTGCCAGCAGTTACGCCGGGACAGGGGTCGGGGAGCTGTTTTTT. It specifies CASSYAGTGVGELFF.

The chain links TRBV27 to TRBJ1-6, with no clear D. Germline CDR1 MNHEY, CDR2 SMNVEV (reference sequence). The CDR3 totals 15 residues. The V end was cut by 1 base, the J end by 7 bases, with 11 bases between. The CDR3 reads CASSLYGPGNSPLHF. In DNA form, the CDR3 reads TGTGCCAGCAGTTTATATGGGCCGGGGAATTCACCCCTCCACTTT.

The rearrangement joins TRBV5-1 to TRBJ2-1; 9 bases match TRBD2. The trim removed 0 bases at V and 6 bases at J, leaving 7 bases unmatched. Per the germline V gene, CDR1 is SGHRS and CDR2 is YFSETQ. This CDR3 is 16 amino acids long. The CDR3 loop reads CASSLEGSGSLNEQFF. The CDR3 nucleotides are TGCGCCAGCAGCTTGGAAGGTAGCGGGAGTCTCAATGAGCAGTTCTTC.

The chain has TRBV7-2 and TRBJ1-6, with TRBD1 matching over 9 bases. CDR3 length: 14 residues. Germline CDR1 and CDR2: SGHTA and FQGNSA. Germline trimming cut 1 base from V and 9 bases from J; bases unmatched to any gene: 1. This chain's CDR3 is CASSLDRGRSPLHF. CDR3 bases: TGTGCCAGCAGCTTAGACAGGGGGCGTTCACCCCTCCACTTT.

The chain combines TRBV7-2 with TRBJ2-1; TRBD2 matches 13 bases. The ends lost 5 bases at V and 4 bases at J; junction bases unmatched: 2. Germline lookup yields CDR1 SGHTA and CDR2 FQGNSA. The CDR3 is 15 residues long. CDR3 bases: TGTGCCAGCAGCCTGACTAGCGGGGGGTACAATGAGCAGTTCTTC. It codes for CASSLTSGGYNEQFF.

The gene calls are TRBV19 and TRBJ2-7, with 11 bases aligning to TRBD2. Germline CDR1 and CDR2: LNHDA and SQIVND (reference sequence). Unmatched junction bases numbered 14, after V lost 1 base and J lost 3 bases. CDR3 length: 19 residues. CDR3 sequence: CASSIVPAGLAGGHYEQYF. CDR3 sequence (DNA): TGTGCCAGTAGTATAGTACCGGCAGGGCTAGCGGGAGGACACTACGAGCAGTACTTC.

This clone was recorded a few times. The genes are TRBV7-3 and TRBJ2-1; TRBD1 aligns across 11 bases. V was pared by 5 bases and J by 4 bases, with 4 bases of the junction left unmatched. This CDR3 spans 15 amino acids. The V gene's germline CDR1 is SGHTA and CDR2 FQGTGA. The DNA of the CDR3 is TGTGCCAGCAGCCCGGGACAGGGGGGTTACAATGAGCAGTTCTTC. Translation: CASSPGQGGYNEQFF.

The CDR3 is CASSLYEDSSNYGYTF. The CDR3 DNA is TGTGCCAGCAGTTTATACGAGGACAGTAGTAACTATGGCTACACCTTC. The V gene is TRBV28, the J gene TRBJ1-2; tentative D call: TRBD1 (6 bases). Trimming removed 1 base at V and 1 base at J, with 13 bases between. Germline V gene sequence: CDR1 MDHEN, CDR2 SYDVKM. The CDR3 runs to 16 residues.

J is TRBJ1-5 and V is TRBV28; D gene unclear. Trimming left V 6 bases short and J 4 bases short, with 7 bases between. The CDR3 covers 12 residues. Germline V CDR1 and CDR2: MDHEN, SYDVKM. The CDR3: CASSAPNQPQHF. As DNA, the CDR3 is TGTGCCAGCAGCGCGCCGAATCAGCCCCAGCATTTT.

The CDR3 DNA reads as TGTGCCACCAGCAGAGATCGTCAGGACTACAATGAGCAGTTCTTC. This gives the protein CATSRDRQDYNEQFF. V and J are TRBV15 and TRBJ2-1; D not resolved. Deletions cut 0 bases from V and 3 bases from J, with 9 bases between. This CDR3 is 15 amino acids long. The germline gives CDR1 LNHNV, CDR2 YYDKDF (reference sequence).